This T cell receptor beta chain is drawn from a study of T cell responses to AZD1222 COVID-19 vaccine. Study-level points and caveats: Nearly half of spike-specific TCRs reportedly target unmutated variant regions. Donors were mostly white British, more females; clonal diversity possibly underestimated. Spike-specific TCR breadth and depth were elevated following two AZD1222 doses. Across spike, vaccine-associated CD4 TCRs were found, dominant at 160-218 and 743-854.

Here immunoSEQ multiplex PCR was the method, and the copy in TCRdb shows in-frame clones only, minus some. Of under 200,000 clones detected, approximately 90% appear once; the ten largest clones hold 1.5%. Losses at the gene ends were 5 bases for V and 13 bases for J; bases not matched to a gene: 21. The V gene's germline CDR1 is SGHTA and CDR2 FQGNSA. There are 16 residues in the CDR3. A remark on this clone: Its antigen remains unidentified.

This specimen was peripheral blood, taken on day 0 of AZD1222 vaccination. The chain joins TRBV7-2 to TRBJ1-2, with 8 bases identical to TRBD1. This receptor was identified in an adult in good health. Here the CDR3 reads CASSDGQGLDQWLCTF. CDR3 sequence (DNA): TGTGCCAGCAGCGATGGACAGGGTCTTGACCAATGGCTTTGCACCTTC.